Shown below are 25 T cell receptor beta chains from a single sample sequenced in a study of blood T cell repertoires in COVID-19. Only in-frame clones appear in the TCRdb table, and some are missing; sequencing was by immunoSEQ multiplex PCR. The sample lists approximately 160,000 clones, around 90% occurring once. Sequenced input: peripheral blood. These receptors were obtained from a man in his 60s with active or convalescent COVID-19.

V and J are TRBV14 and TRBJ2-1; D is undetermined. V dropped 0 bases and J dropped 10 bases, with 16 bases sitting between them. The CDR3 is made up of 15 amino acids. The germline gives CDR1 SGHDN, CDR2 FVKESK. CDR3 sequence reads: CASSQDSTRRWEQFF. DNA for the CDR3: TGTGCCAGCAGCCAAGATAGCACACGAAGGTGGGAGCAGTTCTTC.

V and J are TRBV7-8 and TRBJ1-2, with D possibly being TRBD1 (6 bases). CDR3 length: 15 residues. The germline V gene has CDR1 SGHVS and CDR2 FQNEAQ. V shed 5 bases and J shed 0 bases, with 13 bases lying between them. In DNA form, the CDR3 reads TGTGCCAGCAGCGAACAGGGAACCCCTAACTATGGCTACACCTTC. Translating it yields CASSEQGTPNYGYTF.

The J gene is TRBJ2-5, the V gene TRBV6-5, with a possible D match to TRBD2 (7 bases). With 6 bases removed from V and 4 bases from J, the gap between germline ends came to 15 bases. CDR3 length equals 14 residues. Germline assignment: CDR1 MNHEY and CDR2 SVGAGI. CDR3 nucleotides: TGTGCCAGCAGAGGCGGGAGAGGGGGAGAGACCCAGTACTTC. This sequence encodes CASRGGRGGETQYF.

The chain couples TRBV6-1 to TRBJ1-1, with 9 bases matching TRBD1. This CDR3 contains 14 residues. Losses at the gene ends were 3 bases for V and 1 base for J; bases not matched to a gene: 0. Germline values: CDR1 MNHNS, CDR2 SASEGT. The CDR3 spells CASSETGGNTEAFF. CDR3 nucleotide sequence: TGTGCCAGCAGTGAGACAGGGGGGAACACTGAAGCTTTCTTT.

This rearrangement joins TRBV20-1 to TRBJ1-5; 8 bases match TRBD1. Germline V lookup: CDR1 DFQATT, CDR2 SNEGSKA (reference sequence). With 3 bases clipped from V and 4 bases from J, the junction kept 14 bases outside the gene matches. The CDR3 is made up of 17 amino acids. CDR3 loop: CSASSEPGGAGNQPQHF. DNA of the CDR3: TGCAGTGCTAGTAGTGAGCCAGGGGGCGCAGGGAATCAGCCCCAGCATTTT.

This rearrangement joins TRBV4-2 to TRBJ1-6; TRBD1 matches 7 bases. Trimming took 1 base from V and 10 from J; bases not matched to a gene: 4. CDR3 length: 14 residues. The germline CDR1 and CDR2 sequences are LGHNA and YNFKEQ. DNA of the CDR3: TGTGCCAGCAGCCAAGGATCAGGGGGATCACCCCTCCACTTT. Its translation is CASSQGSGGSPLHF.

The J gene is TRBJ1-6, the V gene TRBV7-8; TRBD1 matches at 7 bases. Germline V lookup: CDR1 SGHVS, CDR2 FQNEAQ. With V trimmed by 6 bases and J by 6 bases, 5 bases remained unmatched. The CDR3 contains 14 residues. In DNA, the CDR3 is TGTGCCAGCAGTATGGGACAGAGTAATTCACCCCTCCACTTT. As protein: CASSMGQSNSPLHF.

The V and J genes are TRBV12-3 or TRBV12-4 and TRBJ1-5, with TRBD1 matching 7 bases. The CDR3 totals 13 residues. The V gene end was trimmed by 6 bases and the J gene end by 4 bases; junction bases not matched to a gene: 3. The CDR3: CASRQGFNQPQHF. The CDR3 bases are TGTGCCAGCAGACAGGGGTTTAATCAGCCCCAGCATTTT.

The chain couples TRBV3-1 (or the pseudogene TRBV3-2) to TRBJ2-7; a weak D match, TRBD1 (6 bases). CDR3 length equals 14 residues. CDR1 is LGHDT, CDR2 YNNKEL, per germline (reference sequence). Trimming stripped 4 bases from V and 1 base from J, with 11 bases between. The CDR3 bases are TGTGCCAGCAGCCCCCCGACAGGTTCCTACGAGCAGTACTTC. The encoded protein is CASSPPTGSYEQYF.

This chain links TRBV3-1 (or the pseudogene TRBV3-2) with TRBJ2-1; D may be TRBD2 (6 bases). With 1 base removed from V and 11 bases from J, the gap between germline ends came to 21 bases. Germline values: CDR1 LGHDT, CDR2 YNNKEL (reference sequence). The CDR3 sequence is 16 residues long. CDR3 residues: CASSQGFSGAGFKQFF. CDR3 DNA sequence: TGTGCCAGCAGCCAAGGGTTTAGCGGAGCAGGTTTTAAGCAGTTCTTC.

This clone was seen only once. V usage is TRBV27 and J usage is TRBJ2-7, with D perhaps TRBD1 (5 bases). The V end lost 3 bases, the J end lost 4 bases, and 10 bases lay between the germline ends. This CDR3 has 13 amino acids. Germline V gene sequence: CDR1 MNHEY, CDR2 SMNVEV (reference sequence). The CDR3 DNA sequence: TGTGCCAGCAGTTTTGGTAAGGGGTACGAGCAGTACTTC. It specifies CASSFGKGYEQYF.

This chain uses TRBV6-6 with TRBJ1-1; D not certain. The CDR3 spans 13 residues. Trimming took off 8 bases at V and 1 base at J, with 11 bases between the two ends. The germline V gene encodes CDR1 MNHNY and CDR2 SVGAGI (reference sequence). CDR3 coding DNA: TGTGCCAGCTCCCAGCGGCGGAACACTGAAGCTTTCTTT. Translated, it gives CASSQRRNTEAFF.

The V and J genes are TRBV7-9 and TRBJ1-4, with 7 bases lining up with TRBD1. The germline V gene has CDR1 SEHNR and CDR2 FQNEAQ (reference sequence). V gave up 0 bases and J gave up 6 bases; unmatched junction bases: 4. The CDR3 has 15 amino acids. CDR3 nucleotides: TGTGCCAGCAGCTTAGCAAGGGGGCTGGATGAAAAACTGTTTTTT. Residues: CASSLARGLDEKLFF.

This clone has a single count. The gene calls are TRBV5-5 and TRBJ1-4, with 11 bases fitting TRBD1. This CDR3 spans 18 amino acids. The J segment lost 0 bases and the V segment lost 1 base, leaving 5 bases of the junction unmatched. From germline, CDR1 is SGHKS and CDR2 YYEKEE (reference sequence). CDR3 sequence reads: CASSLKWTGGATNEKLFF. CDR3 DNA: TGTGCCAGCAGCTTGAAGTGGACAGGGGGCGCAACTAATGAAAAACTGTTTTTT.

This chain links TRBV6-6 with TRBJ1-2, with 9 bases matching TRBD1. The CDR3 loop spans 15 amino acids. V was pared by 2 bases and J by 4 bases, with 5 bases of the junction left unmatched. Germline V gene sequence: CDR1 MNHNY, CDR2 SVGAGI (reference sequence). The CDR3 DNA reads TGTGCCAGCAGTTACGGACAGGGGCTTTTCTATGGCTACACCTTC. Protein: CASSYGQGLFYGYTF.

The chain employs TRBV15 and TRBJ2-7, with 8 bases aligning to TRBD1. In germline, CDR1 is LNHNV, CDR2 YYDKDF (reference sequence). CDR3 length: 15 amino acids. V gave up 4 bases and J gave up 3 bases; unmatched junction bases: 8. The CDR3 coding sequence is TGTGCCACCAGCACGCAGGGGGCGTTCATCTACGAGCAGTACTTC. Protein: CATSTQGAFIYEQYF. Drawing the rest from reference TRBV15 and TRBJ2-7, the complete variable domain is DAMVIQNPRYQVTQFGKPVTLSCSQTLNHNVMYWYQQKSSQAPKLLFHYYDKDFNNEADTPDNFQSRRPNTSFCFLDIRSPGLGDTAMYLCATSTQGAFIYEQYFGPGTRLTVT.

This rearrangement joins TRBV30 to TRBJ1-1; 7 positions agree with TRBD1. J gave up 3 bases and V 2 bases, and 3 bases lay outside the gene matches. CDR1 GTSNPN and CDR2 SVGIG come from the germline V gene (reference sequence). CDR3 size: 13 residues. The CDR3 nucleotides are TGTGCCTGGAGTAGGGGGCTCGACACTGAAGCTTTCTTT. Amino acid sequence: CAWSRGLDTEAFF.

The V and J genes are TRBV19 and TRBJ2-2; TRBD2 matches 11 bases. V lost 0 bases and J lost 3; bases outside the gene matches: 3. Germline values: CDR1 LNHDA, CDR2 SQIVND (reference sequence). The CDR3 spans 17 residues. The CDR3 region is CASSIDLAGGYTGELFF. In nucleotides, the CDR3 is TGTGCCAGTAGTATAGATCTAGCGGGGGGCTACACCGGGGAGCTGTTTTTT. The variable domain in full, with the rest retrieved from reference TRBV19 and TRBJ2-2, is DGGITQSPKYLFRKEGQNVTLSCEQNLNHDAMYWYRQDPGQGLRLIYYSQIVNDFQKGDIAEGYSVSREKKESFPLTVTSAQKNPTAFYLCASSIDLAGGYTGELFFGEGSRLTVL.

V is TRBV18 and J is TRBJ1-3; 11 positions agree with TRBD1. J lost 2 bases, V lost 3 bases, and 3 bases had no gene match. The CDR3 covers 16 residues. The germline V gene encodes CDR1 KGHSH and CDR2 LQKENI. In DNA form, the CDR3 reads TGTGCCAGCTCACCCGGGACAGGGGGAGCTGGAAACACCATATATTTT. It is translated as CASSPGTGGAGNTIYF.

The chain has TRBV7-9 and TRBJ2-3; TRBD1 might be the D (5 bases). The V gene's germline CDR1 is SEHNR and CDR2 FQNEAQ (reference sequence). The CDR3 spans 14 residues. Trimming took off 6 bases at V and 2 bases at J, with 12 bases between the two ends. CDR3 nucleotides: TGTGCCAGCAGTTTCCAGGGCATCACAGATACGCAGTATTTT. Encoded protein: CASSFQGITDTQYF.

This clone was seen a few times. This chain uses TRBV11-2 with TRBJ1-1; D is unresolved. The CDR3 is made up of 14 amino acids. The V gene's germline CDR1 is SGHAT and CDR2 FQNNGV. Deletions cut 1 base from V and 1 base from J, with 7 bases between. The CDR3 sequence is CASSLAPQNTEAFF. The CDR3 nucleotides are TGTGCCAGCAGCTTAGCCCCCCAGAACACTGAAGCTTTCTTT. The full variable domain, completed using reference TRBV11-2 and TRBJ1-1, is EAGVAQSPRYKIIEKRQSVAFWCNPISGHATLYWYQQILGQGPKLLIQFQNNGVVDDSQLPKDRFSAERLKGVDSTLKIQPAKLEDSAVYLCASSLAPQNTEAFFGQGTRLTVV.

The rearrangement links TRBV20-1 to TRBJ1-2; TRBD1 is a possible D gene (6 bases). V lost 7 bases and J 6 bases, leaving 12 bases between the germline ends. CDR1 is DFQATT, CDR2 SNEGSKA, per germline (reference sequence). The CDR3 is made up of 11 amino acids. As DNA, the CDR3 is TGCAGTGTGCTGGGGGCCGATGGCTACACCTTC. Amino acid sequence: CSVLGADGYTF.

This clone was detected only a few times. The rearrangement uses TRBV14 and TRBJ1-1, with D possibly matching TRBD1 (6 bases). Trimming took off 2 bases at V and 4 bases at J, with 14 bases between the two ends. This CDR3 is 15 amino acids long. Per the germline V gene, CDR1 is SGHDN and CDR2 is FVKESK. For the CDR3, the DNA is TGTGCCAGCAGCCAACAGACAGCGGGGGCCACTGAAGCTTTCTTT. Its protein is CASSQQTAGATEAFF.

This clone was found once. This rearrangement joins TRBV11-2 to TRBJ1-1; 8 bases match TRBD1. CDR3 length: 15 amino acids. Per the germline V gene, CDR1 is SGHAT and CDR2 is FQNNGV. V trimming: 4 bases; J trimming: 5 bases; junction bases outside the gene matches: 9. CDR3 sequence reads: CASSSRTGLGTEAFF. As DNA, the CDR3 is TGTGCCAGCAGCTCCAGGACAGGGTTAGGTACTGAAGCTTTCTTT.

The rearrangement uses TRBV5-1 and TRBJ2-1, with TRBD2 matching 7 bases. Trimming took 0 bases from V and 6 from J; bases not matched to a gene: 12. The germline V gene encodes CDR1 SGHRS and CDR2 YFSETQ. The CDR3 extends over 17 amino acids. CDR3 nucleotide sequence: TGCGCCAGCAGCTTGGTACCGGGGGGTAATCGCGGCAATGAGCAGTTCTTC. Translation gives CASSLVPGGNRGNEQFF.